This T cell receptor (beta chain) appears in the sequencing data of a study of T cell repertoires in cytomegalovirus infection. In the study overall: Based on public TCR beta signatures, there were indications of CMV infection and of a matching HLA type. Study-level findings and limits: CMV-specific TCR beta clonotypes restricted by HLA-C were the ones dominating the ex vivo response.

One entry per CDR3 protein, called by TCRdb with MiXCR from the reads. The data hold just over 150,000 distinct CDR3 sequences, with around 24% observed a single time. Of note for this clonotype: Its antigen is unknown.

The receptor was derived from a human donor in good health (CMV status not recorded). Some clones in this sample may be carry-over from other donors' samples. The sequenced material came from PBMCs.

The CDR3 here is CASSWRPLYEQYF. CDR3 DNA: TGTGCCAGCAGCTGGAGGCCGCTTTACGAGCAGTACTTC. This sequence joins TRBV7-6 and TRBJ2-7, with TRBD2 as a possible D gene (5 bases). The CDR3 consists of 13 residues. The germline V gene encodes CDR1 SGHVS and CDR2 FNYEAQ. V was shortened by 4 bases and J by 4 bases, with 11 bases between the two germline ends. The full variable domain, its missing parts supplied by reference TRBV7-6 and TRBJ2-7, is GAGVSQSPRYKVTKRGQDVALRCDPISGHVSLYWYRQALGQGPEFLTYFNYEAQQDKSGLPNDRFSAERPEGSISTLTIQRTEQRDSAMYRCASSWRPLYEQYFGPGTRLTVT.